This TCR beta chain comes out of a study of OX40 agonist ivuxolimab in advanced cancers. Overall study: Treatment of patients was with ivuxolimab, an agonistic anti-OX40 (CD134) antibody. Therapy given before enrollment (anti-PD-1, anti-PD-L1 or anti-CTLA-4) was allowed, and over 35% had some. In three patients, partial responses were observed, one with hepatocellular carcinoma and two with cutaneous melanoma.

Germline CDR1 SGHTA, CDR2 FQGTGA. Trimming cost V 2 bases and J 7 bases, with 11 bases left between them. The CDR3 length is 14 residues. Clones were sequenced by immunoSEQ multiplex PCR, and TCRdb holds only the in-frame ones, with some missing. The table includes 90,000 to 100,000 clones, about 85% detected once. The clonotype was recovered from an adult with an advanced solid tumor such as melanoma, head and neck, liver or kidney cancer. The sample was CD4+ or CD8+ T cells sorted from blood, taken in a trial of the OX40 agonist ivuxolimab. V usage is TRBV7-3 and J usage is TRBJ2-2, with D maybe TRBD1 (6 bases). CDR3 amino acids: CASSLVQGIGELFF. CDR3 DNA sequence: TGTGCCAGCAGCTTAGTTCAGGGGATCGGGGAGCTGTTTTTT.